The 7 T cell receptor beta chains given below trace back to one sample, sequenced in a study of T cell responses to AZD1222 COVID-19 vaccine. Profiling relied on immunoSEQ multiplex PCR, and the TCRdb table lists in-frame clones only, not all of them. The sample includes around 160,000 clones, 91% seen only once; the top ten take more than 1.3%. Sequencing was performed on peripheral blood, taken on day 0 of AZD1222 vaccination. These receptor sequences come from an adult in good health.

The rearrangement uses TRBV10-2 and TRBJ1-2, with 8 bases identical to TRBD1. Germline V lookup: CDR1 WSHSY, CDR2 SAAADI. V shed 6 bases and J 8 bases; nucleotides not matched to a gene: 8. The CDR3 extends over 13 amino acids. The CDR3 DNA follows: TGCGCCAGCAGGGTGGACAGGGAAGTCGGCTACACCTTC. Translation: CASRVDREVGYTF.

The chain is built from TRBV7-9 and TRBJ2-1; D gene ambiguous. Trimming stripped 5 bases from V and 1 base from J, with 15 bases between. The CDR3 sequence is 16 residues long. Looked up from germline, CDR1 is SEHNR and CDR2 is FQNEAQ (reference sequence). The CDR3 DNA reads as TGTGCCAGCAGCGAAGGTGGGTGGGGTTCCTACAATGAGCAGTTCTTC. Protein: CASSEGGWGSYNEQFF.

This chain links TRBV5-1 with TRBJ2-5; D gene uncertain. Germline CDR1 reads SGHRS; CDR2 reads YFSETQ. The germline V and J ends were trimmed by 3 bases and 2 bases, with 17 bases remaining between them. CDR3 size: 16 residues. CDR3 in amino acids: CASSSQGRGGQETQYF. In nucleotides, the CDR3 is TGCGCCAGCAGCTCCCAAGGGCGTGGCGGACAAGAGACCCAGTACTTC.

This chain links TRBV27 with TRBJ1-3, with D uncertain. This CDR3 contains 18 residues. Germline assignment: CDR1 MNHEY and CDR2 SMNVEV (reference sequence). Trimming cost V 2 bases and J 0 bases, with 17 bases left between them. In DNA form, the CDR3 reads TGTGCCAGCAGTTTAAATGGGTTGGGGTTGGACTCTGGAAACACCATATATTTT. It specifies CASSLNGLGLDSGNTIYF.

The gene calls are TRBV24-1 and TRBJ2-1; possible D gene TRBD2, 6 bases. This CDR3 region has 16 residues. Germline-derived CDR1 and CDR2 are KGHDR and SFDVKD. Trimming took 7 bases from V and 3 from J, leaving 18 bases between them. The CDR3 region has the DNA TGTGCCACCAGCGGTCGGGGAGACGGGAGCTACAATGAGCAGTTCTTC. Its protein product is CATSGRGDGSYNEQFF.

This chain uses TRBV6-5 with TRBJ2-3; D is unclear. Per germline, CDR1 MNHEY and CDR2 SVGAGI. The CDR3 sequence is 12 residues long. Trimming removed 2 bases at V and 4 bases at J, with 4 bases between. As DNA, the CDR3 is TGTGCCAGCAGTTACCCCGCAGATACGCAGTATTTT. Protein sequence: CASSYPADTQYF.

The rearrangement links TRBV28 to TRBJ2-1; D unclear. Germline lookup yields CDR1 MDHEN and CDR2 SYDVKM. CDR3 length: 14 residues. V was pared by 7 bases and J by 5 bases, with 15 bases between. The DNA of the CDR3 is TGTGCCAGCATTTCCAGCTTAACAAACAATGAGCAGTTCTTC. This codes for CASISSLTNNEQFF.